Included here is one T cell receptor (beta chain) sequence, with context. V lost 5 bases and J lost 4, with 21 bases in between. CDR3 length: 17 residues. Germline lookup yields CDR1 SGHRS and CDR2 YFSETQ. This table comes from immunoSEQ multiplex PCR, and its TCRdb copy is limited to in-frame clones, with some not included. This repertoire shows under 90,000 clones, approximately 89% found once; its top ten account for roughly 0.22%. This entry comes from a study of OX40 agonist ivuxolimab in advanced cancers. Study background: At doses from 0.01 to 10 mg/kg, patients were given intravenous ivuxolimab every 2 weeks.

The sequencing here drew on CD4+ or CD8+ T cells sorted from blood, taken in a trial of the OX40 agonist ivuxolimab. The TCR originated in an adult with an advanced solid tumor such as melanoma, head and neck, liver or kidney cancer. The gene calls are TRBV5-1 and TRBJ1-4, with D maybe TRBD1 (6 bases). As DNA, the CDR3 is TGCGCCAGCAGTCTTTACCCCCAGGGGCAGGTTAATGAAAAACTGTTTTTT. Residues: CASSLYPQGQVNEKLFF.